The 5 T cell receptor beta chains below come from one sample, sequenced in a study of blood T cell repertoires in COVID-19. Sequenced by immunoSEQ multiplex PCR; TCRdb stores in-frame clones only, minus some. The sample has tens of thousands of clones, 70% to 85% seen once. The sequenced sample was peripheral blood. Source of these receptors: a man aged 60 to 69 with active or convalescent COVID-19.

J is TRBJ2-3 and V is TRBV2, with D possibly TRBD2 on 7 matching bases. There are 16 residues in the CDR3. V was cut by 5 bases and J by 2 bases, with 17 bases left in between. CDR1 is SNHLY, CDR2 FYNNEI, per germline. The CDR3 is CASSPLGGGNTDTQYF. In nucleotides, the CDR3 is TGTGCCAGCAGTCCCCTAGGGGGGGGGAACACAGATACGCAGTATTTT.

There are a few counts of this clone. The V gene is TRBV7-2, the J gene TRBJ1-1; D is unclear. CDR1 is SGHTA and CDR2 is FQGNSA in the germline V gene. The V end lost 1 base, the J end lost 6 bases, and 9 bases lay between the germline ends. The CDR3 is 13 amino acids. This CDR3 reads CASSLEEGAEAFF. The CDR3 DNA reads TGTGCCAGCAGCTTAGAAGAGGGCGCTGAAGCTTTCTTT. Together with reference TRBV7-2 and TRBJ1-1, the CDR3 gives the full variable domain: GAGVSQSPSNKVTEKGKDVELRCDPISGHTALYWYRQSLGQGLEFLIYFQGNSAPDKSGLPSDRFSAERTGGSVSTLTIQRTQQEDSAVYLCASSLEEGAEAFFGQGTRLTVV.

This clone was recorded once. V is TRBV27 and J is TRBJ2-7, with D possibly TRBD2 on 5 matching bases. Germline V gene sequence: CDR1 MNHEY, CDR2 SMNVEV (reference sequence). The CDR3 loop spans 12 amino acids. Trimming pared 4 bases from V and 7 bases from J, leaving 11 bases between. CDR3 region: CASSSSPGEQYF. The CDR3, as DNA: TGTGCCAGCAGTTCCTCCCCGGGGGAGCAGTACTTC.

This clone was detected only once. The rearrangement joins TRBV6-1 to TRBJ1-4, with TRBD1 matching 10 bases. CDR3 size: 13 residues. Looked up from germline, CDR1 is MNHNS and CDR2 is SASEGT. Unmatched junction bases numbered 2, after V lost 1 base and J lost 12 bases. The CDR3 coding sequence is TGTGCCAGCAGTGAAGTGGGGACAGGGGAACTGTTTTTT. Residues: CASSEVGTGELFF.

Only one count was recorded for this clone. The chain combines TRBV5-1 with TRBJ2-5, with TRBD2 matching 9 bases. The CDR3 is made up of 14 amino acids. V was clipped by 5 bases and J by 2 bases; unmatched bases: 4. Germline V lookup: CDR1 SGHRS, CDR2 YFSETQ. In DNA form, the CDR3 reads TGCGCCAGCAGGTCGACTAGCGGACAAGAGACCCAGTACTTC. Its translation is CASRSTSGQETQYF.